The 6 T cell receptor beta chains below come from one sample, sequenced in a study of T cells in Graves' hyperthyroidism and ophthalmopathy. RNA transcripts yielded amplified TCR beta CDR3 regions. The HTBI primer set was used in a first-round RT-PCR of the TCR CDR3. TCRdb redid the calling of the multiplex PCR reads with MiXCR, one entry per CDR3 protein. This table has about 640,000 distinct CDR3 sequences, around 13% appearing once. The sample taken for sequencing was blood. These receptors were taken from a woman in her forties or fifties with Graves' ophthalmopathy.

This clonotype was recorded at least ten times. The chain links TRBV20-1 to TRBJ2-1, with D possibly matching TRBD1 (5 bases). V dropped 4 bases and J dropped 7 bases, with 11 bases sitting between them. CDR3 length equals 12 residues. Germline V lookup: CDR1 DFQATT, CDR2 SNEGSKA (reference sequence). CDR3 in amino acids: CSATREDNEQFF. The CDR3, as DNA: TGCAGTGCTACCAGGGAAGATAATGAGCAGTTCTTC.

This clonotype has at least ten counts. This chain joins TRBV29-1 and TRBJ2-7; 12 bases align to TRBD1. Germline trimming cut 5 bases from V and 7 bases from J; bases unmatched to any gene: 6. This CDR3 spans 13 amino acids. The germline V gene has CDR1 SQVTM and CDR2 ANQGSEA. CDR3 coding DNA: TGCAGCGTTTCGGGACAGGGGGCTTTAGAGCAGTACTTC. Translating it yields CSVSGQGALEQYF.

This clonotype was observed once. This chain connects TRBV27 to TRBJ2-7; D might be TRBD1 (6 bases). This CDR3 contains 16 residues. Germline V gene lookup returns CDR1 MNHEY and CDR2 SMNVEV (reference sequence). V lost 5 bases, J lost 0 bases, and 17 bases lay in between. The DNA for the CDR3 is TGTGCCAGCAGTGTGACAGGCTCCATGTCCTCCTACGAGCAGTACTTC. This gives the protein CASSVTGSMSSYEQYF.

This clonotype was picked up many times. The gene calls are TRBV6-1 and TRBJ2-5; D is ambiguous. CDR1 is MNHNS and CDR2 is SASEGT in the germline V gene. This CDR3 comprises 17 residues. Trimming pared 4 bases from V and 9 bases from J, leaving 27 bases between. The DNA for the CDR3 is TGTGCCAGCAGTGTATACCAATCCATGGCTAGGATTGAGTCCCAGTACTTC. Translating gives CASSVYQSMARIESQYF.

This clonotype was counted once. Here the CDR3 DNA reads TGTGCCAGCAGCCAAGTTAAGGGGAGCTCCTACAATGAGCAGTTCTTC. This encodes CASSQVKGSSYNEQFF. V usage is TRBV3-1 and J usage is TRBJ2-1; D may be TRBD1 or TRBD2 (5 bases each). The CDR3 covers 16 residues. Trimming cost V 1 base and J 0 bases, with 10 bases left between them. Germline V gene data show CDR1 as LGHDT and CDR2 as YNNKEL (reference sequence).

This clonotype was recorded a few times. This chain connects TRBV20-1 to TRBJ2-5; 7 bases map to TRBD1. The CDR3 contains 13 residues. Germline loops: CDR1 DFQATT, CDR2 SNEGSKA (reference sequence). Trimming cost V 5 bases and J 2 bases; bases outside gene matches: 5. The DNA of the CDR3 is TGCAGTGCTGCAGGGACAGATCAAGAGACCCAGTACTTC. Its translation is CSAAGTDQETQYF.